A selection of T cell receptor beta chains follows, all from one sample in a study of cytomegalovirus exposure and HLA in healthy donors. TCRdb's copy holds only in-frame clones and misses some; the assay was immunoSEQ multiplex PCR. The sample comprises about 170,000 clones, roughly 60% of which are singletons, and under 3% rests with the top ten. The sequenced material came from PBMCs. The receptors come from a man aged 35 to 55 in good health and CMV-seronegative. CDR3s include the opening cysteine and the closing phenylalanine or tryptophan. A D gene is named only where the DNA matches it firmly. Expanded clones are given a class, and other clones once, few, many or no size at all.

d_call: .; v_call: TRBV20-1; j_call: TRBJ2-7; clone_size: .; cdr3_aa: CSARDGGGQYF; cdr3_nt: TGCAGTGCTAGAGATGGGGGAGGGCAGTACTTC
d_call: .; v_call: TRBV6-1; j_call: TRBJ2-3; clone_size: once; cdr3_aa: CASSEQGQVTDTQYF; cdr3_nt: TGTGCCAGCAGTGAACAGGGGCAGGTCACAGATACGCAGTATTTT
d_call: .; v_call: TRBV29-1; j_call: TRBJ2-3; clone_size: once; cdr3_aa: CSQRAPGPDTQYF; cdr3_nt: TGCAGCCAGCGGGCGCCTGGGCCAGATACGCAGTATTTT
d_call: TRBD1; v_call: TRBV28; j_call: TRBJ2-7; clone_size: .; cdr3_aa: CASSPRGGAYYEQYF; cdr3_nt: TGTGCCAGCAGTCCTCGAGGGGGCGCGTACTACGAGCAGTACTTC
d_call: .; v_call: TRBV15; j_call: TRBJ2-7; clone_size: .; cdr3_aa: CATSRSAGTGYEQYF; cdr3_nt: TGTGCCACCAGCAGATCAGCCGGGACTGGGTACGAGCAGTACTTC
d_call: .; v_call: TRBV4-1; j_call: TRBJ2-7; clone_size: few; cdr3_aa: CASSQVLTGTADYEQYF; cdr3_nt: TGCGCCAGCAGCCAAGTGTTGACCGGGACTGCCGACTACGAGCAGTACTTC
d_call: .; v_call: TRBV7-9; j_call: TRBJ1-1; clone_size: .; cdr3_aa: CASSTNTEAFF; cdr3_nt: TGTGCCAGCAGCACTAACACTGAAGCTTTCTTT
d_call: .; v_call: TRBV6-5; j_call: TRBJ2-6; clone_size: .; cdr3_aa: CAITGANVLTF; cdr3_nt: TGTGCCATTACTGGGGCCAACGTCCTGACTTTC
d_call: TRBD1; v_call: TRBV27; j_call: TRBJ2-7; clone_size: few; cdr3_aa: CASSDRERSYEQYF; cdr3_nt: TGTGCCAGCAGCGACAGGGAGAGGTCCTACGAGCAGTACTTC
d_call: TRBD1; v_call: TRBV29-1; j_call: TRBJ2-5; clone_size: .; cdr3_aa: CSVEDSRGQETQYF; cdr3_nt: TGCAGCGTTGAAGATAGCAGGGGGCAGGAGACCCAGTACTTC
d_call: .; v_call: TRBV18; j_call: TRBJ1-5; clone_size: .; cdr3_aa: CASSPGGGGQPQHF; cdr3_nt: TGTGCCAGCTCACCGGGGGGGGGCGGGCAGCCCCAGCATTTT
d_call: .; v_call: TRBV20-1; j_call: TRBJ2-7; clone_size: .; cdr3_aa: CSALNQREQYF; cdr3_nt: TGCAGTGCTCTCAACCAGCGGGAGCAGTACTTC
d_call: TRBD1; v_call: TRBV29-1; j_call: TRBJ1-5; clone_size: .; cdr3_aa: CSVEDRQGARYSNQPQHF; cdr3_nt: TGCAGCGTTGAAGATCGACAGGGGGCCAGATATAGCAATCAGCCCCAGCATTTT
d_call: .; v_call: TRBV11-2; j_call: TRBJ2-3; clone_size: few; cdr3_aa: CASSFQDTQYF; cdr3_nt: TGTGCCAGCAGCTTTCAAGATACGCAGTATTTT
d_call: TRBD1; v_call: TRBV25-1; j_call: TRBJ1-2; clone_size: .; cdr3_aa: CASSESHGTGGYGYTF; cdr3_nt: TGTGCCAGCAGTGAATCCCACGGGACAGGGGGCTATGGCTACACCTTC
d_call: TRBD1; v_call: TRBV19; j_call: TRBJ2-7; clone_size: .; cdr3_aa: CASSMGTGAPYEQYF; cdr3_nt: TGTGCCAGTAGTATGGGGACAGGTGCCCCCTACGAGCAGTACTTC
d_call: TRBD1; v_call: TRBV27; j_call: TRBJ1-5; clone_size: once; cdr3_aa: CASSPRDRGYQPQHF; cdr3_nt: TGTGCCAGCAGTCCCCGGGACAGGGGTTATCAGCCCCAGCATTTT
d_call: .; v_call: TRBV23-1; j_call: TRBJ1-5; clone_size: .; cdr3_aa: CASRGNRRNQPQHF; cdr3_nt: TGCGCCAGCAGGGGGAACAGGAGAAATCAGCCCCAGCATTTT
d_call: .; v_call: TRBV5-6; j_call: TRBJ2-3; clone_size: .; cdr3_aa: CASSLIGVDTQYF; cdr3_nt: TGTGCCAGCAGCTTGATAGGGGTGGATACGCAGTATTTT
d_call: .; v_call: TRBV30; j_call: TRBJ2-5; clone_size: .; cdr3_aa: CAWSLRGETQYF; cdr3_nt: TGTGCCTGGAGTTTACGGGGAGAGACCCAGTACTTC
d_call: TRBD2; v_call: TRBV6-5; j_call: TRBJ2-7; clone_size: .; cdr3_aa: CASTPPSGGRYEQYF; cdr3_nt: TGTGCCAGCACTCCCCCTAGCGGGGGGAGGTACGAGCAGTACTTC
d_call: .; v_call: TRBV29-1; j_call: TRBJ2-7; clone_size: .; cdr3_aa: CSAGGSEQYF; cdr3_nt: TGCAGCGCAGGTGGGAGCGAGCAGTACTTC
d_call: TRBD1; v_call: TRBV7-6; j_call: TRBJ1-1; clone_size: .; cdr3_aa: CASSSRWTGHTEAFF; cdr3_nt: TGTGCCAGCAGCAGCCGGTGGACAGGGCACACTGAAGCTTTCTTT
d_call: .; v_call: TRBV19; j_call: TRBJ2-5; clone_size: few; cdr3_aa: CASSIAGETQYF; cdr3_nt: TGTGCCAGTAGTATAGCGGGGGAGACCCAGTACTTC
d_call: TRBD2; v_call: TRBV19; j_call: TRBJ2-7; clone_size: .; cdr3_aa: CASSSRLAGTTYEQYF; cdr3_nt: TGTGCCAGTAGTTCCCGACTAGCGGGGACTACCTACGAGCAGTACTTC
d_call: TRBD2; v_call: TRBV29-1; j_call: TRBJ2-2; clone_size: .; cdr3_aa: CSAETRPGLVNTGELFF; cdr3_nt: TGCAGCGCTGAGACCCGACCGGGACTAGTGAACACCGGGGAGCTGTTTTTT
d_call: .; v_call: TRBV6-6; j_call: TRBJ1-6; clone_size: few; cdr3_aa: CASSQATYNSPLHF; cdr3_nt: TGTGCCAGCAGTCAGGCAACCTATAATTCACCCCTCCACTTT
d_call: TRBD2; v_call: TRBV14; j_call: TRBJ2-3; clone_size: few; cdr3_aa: CASSLLAGVGPDTQYF; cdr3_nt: TGTGCCAGCAGCCTCTTAGCGGGAGTTGGCCCAGATACGCAGTATTTT
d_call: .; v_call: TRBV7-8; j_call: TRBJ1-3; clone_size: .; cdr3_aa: CASSLVAGEPGNTIYF; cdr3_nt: TGTGCCAGCAGCTTAGTGGCAGGGGAGCCGGGAAACACCATATATTTT
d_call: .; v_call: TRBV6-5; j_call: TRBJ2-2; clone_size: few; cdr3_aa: CASGQQGPGELFF; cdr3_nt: TGTGCCAGCGGACAACAGGGCCCCGGGGAGCTGTTTTTT
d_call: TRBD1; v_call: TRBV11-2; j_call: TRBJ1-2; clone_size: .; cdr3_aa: CASSPRQGGSPIGSYTF; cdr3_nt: TGTGCCAGCAGCCCTAGACAGGGGGGTTCGCCGATTGGAAGCTACACCTTC
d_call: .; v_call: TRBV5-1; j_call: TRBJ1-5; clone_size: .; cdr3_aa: CASSILGGDQPQHF; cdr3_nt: TGCGCCAGCAGCATCCTGGGGGGGGATCAGCCCCAGCATTTT
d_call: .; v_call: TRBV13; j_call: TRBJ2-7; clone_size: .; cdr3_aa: CASSNRDTSLYEQYF; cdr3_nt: TGTGCCAGCAGCAACCGGGACACCTCTCTTTACGAGCAGTACTTC
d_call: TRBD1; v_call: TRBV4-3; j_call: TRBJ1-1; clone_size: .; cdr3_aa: CASSRGQWNTEAFF; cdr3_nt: TGCGCCAGCAGCCGGGGACAGTGGAACACTGAAGCTTTCTTT
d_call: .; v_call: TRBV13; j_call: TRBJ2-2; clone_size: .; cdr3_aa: CASSEGDVSPGELFF; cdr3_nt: TGTGCCAGCAGTGAAGGGGATGTTAGCCCCGGGGAGCTGTTTTTT
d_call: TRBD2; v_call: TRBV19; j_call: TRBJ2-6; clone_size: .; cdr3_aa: CASRASGGSGANVLTF; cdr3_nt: TGTGCCAGTAGGGCTAGCGGAGGATCTGGGGCCAACGTCCTGACTTTC
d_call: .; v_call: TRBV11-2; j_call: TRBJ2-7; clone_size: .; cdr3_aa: CASSFNNVQGYEQYF; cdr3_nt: TGTGCCAGCAGCTTCAATAACGTTCAGGGTTACGAGCAGTACTTC
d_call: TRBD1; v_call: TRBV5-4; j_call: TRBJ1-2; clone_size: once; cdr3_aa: CASSPLVTGTVYGYTF; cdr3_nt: TGTGCCAGCAGCCCTTTGGTTACCGGGACAGTTTACGGCTACACCTTC
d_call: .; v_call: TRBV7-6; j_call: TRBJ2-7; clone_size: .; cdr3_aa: CASSQTGGSYEQYF; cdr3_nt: TGTGCCAGCAGCCAGACCGGGGGCTCCTACGAGCAGTACTTC
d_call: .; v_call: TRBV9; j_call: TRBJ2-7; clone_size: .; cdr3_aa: CASSGGDWMGSEQYF; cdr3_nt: TGTGCCAGCAGCGGGGGGGACTGGATGGGGAGCGAGCAGTACTTC
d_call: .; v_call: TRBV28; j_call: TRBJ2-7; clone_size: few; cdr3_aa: CASSSQDSRYEQYF; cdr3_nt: TGTGCCAGCAGTTCTCAAGACAGCCGGTACGAGCAGTACTTC
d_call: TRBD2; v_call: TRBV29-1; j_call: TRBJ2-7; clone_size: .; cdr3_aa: CSVEEELAGGSYEQYF; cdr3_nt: TGCAGCGTTGAAGAGGAGCTAGCGGGCGGATCCTACGAGCAGTACTTC
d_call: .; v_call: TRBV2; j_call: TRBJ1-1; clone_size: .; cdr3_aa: CASSEALLGGNTEAFF; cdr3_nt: TGTGCCAGCAGTGAAGCGCTTCTTGGCGGGAACACTGAAGCTTTCTTT
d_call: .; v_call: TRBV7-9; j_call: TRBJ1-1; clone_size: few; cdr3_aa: CASSYSQGLNTEAFF; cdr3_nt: TGTGCCAGCAGCTATTCACAGGGATTGAACACTGAAGCTTTCTTT
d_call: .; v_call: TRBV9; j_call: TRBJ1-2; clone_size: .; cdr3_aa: CASSVEARVTYGYTF; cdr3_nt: TGTGCCAGCAGCGTAGAGGCCAGGGTGACCTATGGCTACACCTTC
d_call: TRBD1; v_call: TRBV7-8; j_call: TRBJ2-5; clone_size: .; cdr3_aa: CASSLDRQGTETQYF; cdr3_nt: TGTGCCAGCAGCTTAGATCGACAGGGAACGGAGACCCAGTACTTC
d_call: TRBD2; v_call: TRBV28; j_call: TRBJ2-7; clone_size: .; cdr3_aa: CASSLREGVTYEQYF; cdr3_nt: TGTGCCAGCAGTTTACGGGAGGGGGTGACCTACGAGCAGTACTTC
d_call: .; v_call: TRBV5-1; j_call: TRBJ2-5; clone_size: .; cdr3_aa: CASSFEGTQYF; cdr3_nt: TGCGCCAGCAGCTTCGAGGGGACCCAGTACTTC
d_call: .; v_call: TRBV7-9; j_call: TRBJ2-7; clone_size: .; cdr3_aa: CASRSDSYEQYF; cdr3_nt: TGTGCCAGCAGAAGCGACAGTTACGAGCAGTACTTC
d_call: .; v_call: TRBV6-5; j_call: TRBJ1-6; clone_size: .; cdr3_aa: CASRLLSSYNSPLHF; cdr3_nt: TGTGCCAGCAGGCTACTTAGCTCCTATAATTCACCCCTCCACTTT
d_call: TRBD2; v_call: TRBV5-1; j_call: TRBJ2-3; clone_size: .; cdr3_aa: CASSQPSGGDLRDTQYF; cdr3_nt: TGCGCCAGCAGCCAGCCTAGCGGGGGGGACCTACGAGATACGCAGTATTTT
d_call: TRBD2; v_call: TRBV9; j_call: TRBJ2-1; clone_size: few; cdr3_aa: CASSAAGLGEQFF; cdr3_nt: TGTGCCAGCAGCGCCGCGGGACTAGGTGAACAGTTCTTC
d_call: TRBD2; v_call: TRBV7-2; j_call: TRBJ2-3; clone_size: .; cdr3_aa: CASSLGASGRWITQYF; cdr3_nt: TGTGCCAGCAGCTTAGGGGCTAGCGGGCGCTGGATAACGCAGTATTTT